This TCR beta chain was observed in a study of T cell responses to AZD1222 COVID-19 vaccine. As regards this clone: Its antigen is undetermined.

Trimming pared 6 bases from V and 0 bases from J, leaving 24 bases between. The CDR3 sequence is 19 residues long. CDR1 is SGHRS, CDR2 YFSETQ, per germline. Using immunoSEQ multiplex PCR, the repertoire was profiled, and TCRdb retains in-frame clones only, with some absent. The sample has fewer than 90,000 clones; approximately 90% are singletons. Study conclusions and caveats: Repertoires were sampled only after the peak T cell response. Targeting of unmutated variant regions was reportedly seen in nearly half of spike-specific TCRs. Clonal diversity was possibly underestimated; the donors were predominantly white British and more often female. The breadth and depth of Spike-specific TCRs increased once two AZD1222 doses had been given.

Sample: peripheral blood, taken 28 days after the second AZD1222 dose. The V gene is TRBV5-1, the J gene TRBJ2-2, with TRBD1 as a possible D gene (5 bases). The source is an adult who received the AZD1222 COVID-19 vaccine. CDR3 sequence reads: CASIGPGLFSTANTGELFF. CDR3 nucleotide sequence: TGCGCCAGCATTGGTCCAGGGCTTTTCTCGACCGCGAACACCGGGGAGCTGTTTTTT.